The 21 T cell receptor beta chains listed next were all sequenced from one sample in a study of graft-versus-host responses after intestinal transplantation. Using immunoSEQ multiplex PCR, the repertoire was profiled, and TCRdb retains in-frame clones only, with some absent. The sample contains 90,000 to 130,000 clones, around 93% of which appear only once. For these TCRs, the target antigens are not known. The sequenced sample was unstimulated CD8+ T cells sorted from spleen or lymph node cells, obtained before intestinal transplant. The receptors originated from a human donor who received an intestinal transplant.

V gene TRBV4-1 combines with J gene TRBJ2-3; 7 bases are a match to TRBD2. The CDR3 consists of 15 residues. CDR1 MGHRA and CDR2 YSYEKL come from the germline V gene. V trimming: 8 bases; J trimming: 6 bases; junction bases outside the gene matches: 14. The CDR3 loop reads CASGPGGSEGDTQYF. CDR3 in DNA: TGCGCCAGCGGGCCCGGCGGGAGTGAGGGGGATACGCAGTATTTT.

The CDR3 loop reads CASSSKTSLDGYTF. The CDR3 nucleotides read TGTGCCAGCAGCTCCAAGACCTCCCTGGATGGCTACACCTTC. The rearrangement links TRBV7-9 to TRBJ1-2; no reliable D call. CDR1 and CDR2 (germline): SEHNR, FQNEAQ (reference sequence). The V end lost 4 bases, the J end lost 6 bases, and 15 bases lay between the germline ends. This CDR3 contains 14 residues.

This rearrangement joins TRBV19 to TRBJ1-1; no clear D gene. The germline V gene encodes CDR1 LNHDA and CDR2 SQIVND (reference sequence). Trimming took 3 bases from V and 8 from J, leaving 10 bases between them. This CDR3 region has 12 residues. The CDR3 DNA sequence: TGTGCCAGTAGTATTGGTAGGCAGGAAGCTTTCTTT. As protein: CASSIGRQEAFF.

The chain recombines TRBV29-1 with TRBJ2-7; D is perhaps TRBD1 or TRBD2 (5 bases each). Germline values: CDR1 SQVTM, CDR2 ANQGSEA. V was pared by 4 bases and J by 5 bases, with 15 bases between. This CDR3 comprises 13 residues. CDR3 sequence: CSVVYSGLNEQYF. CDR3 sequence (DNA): TGCAGCGTTGTTTATTCGGGGCTTAACGAGCAGTACTTC.

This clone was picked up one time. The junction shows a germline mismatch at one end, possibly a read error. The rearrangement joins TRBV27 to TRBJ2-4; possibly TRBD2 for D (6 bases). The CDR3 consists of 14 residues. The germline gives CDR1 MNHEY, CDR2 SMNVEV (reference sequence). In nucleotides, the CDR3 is TGTGCCAGCAGTTTAACGGGAGCCGAAAACATTCAGTACTTC. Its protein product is CASSLTGAENIQYF.

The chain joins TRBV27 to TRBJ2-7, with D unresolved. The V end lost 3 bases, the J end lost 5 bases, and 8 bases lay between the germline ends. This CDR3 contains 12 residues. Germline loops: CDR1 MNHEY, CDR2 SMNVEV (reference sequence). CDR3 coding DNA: TGTGCCAGCAGTTTGGGGTATAACGAGCAGTACTTC. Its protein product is CASSLGYNEQYF.

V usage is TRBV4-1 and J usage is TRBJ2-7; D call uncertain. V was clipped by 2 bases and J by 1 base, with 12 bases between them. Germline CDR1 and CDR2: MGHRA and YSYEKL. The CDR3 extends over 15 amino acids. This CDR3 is CASSQYFLDSYEQYF. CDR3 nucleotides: TGCGCCAGCAGCCAATATTTCCTAGATTCCTACGAGCAGTACTTC.

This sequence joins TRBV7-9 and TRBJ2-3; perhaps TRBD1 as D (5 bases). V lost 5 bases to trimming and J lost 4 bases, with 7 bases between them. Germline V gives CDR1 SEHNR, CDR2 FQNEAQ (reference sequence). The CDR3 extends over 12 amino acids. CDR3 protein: CASSRQPDTQYF. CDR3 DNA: TGTGCCAGCAGCCGACAGCCAGATACGCAGTATTTT.

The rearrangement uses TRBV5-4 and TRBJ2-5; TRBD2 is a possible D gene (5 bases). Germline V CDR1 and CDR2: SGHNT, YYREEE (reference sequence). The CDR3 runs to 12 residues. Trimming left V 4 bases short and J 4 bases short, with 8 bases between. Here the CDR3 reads CASSPRGETQYF. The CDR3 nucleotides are TGTGCCAGCAGCCCCCGGGGAGAGACCCAGTACTTC. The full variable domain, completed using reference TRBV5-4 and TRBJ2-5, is ETGVTQSPTHLIKTRGQQVTLRCSSQSGHNTVSWYQQALGQGPQFIFQYYREEENGRGNFPPRFSGLQFPNYSSELNVNALELDDSALYLCASSPRGETQYFGPGTRLLVL.

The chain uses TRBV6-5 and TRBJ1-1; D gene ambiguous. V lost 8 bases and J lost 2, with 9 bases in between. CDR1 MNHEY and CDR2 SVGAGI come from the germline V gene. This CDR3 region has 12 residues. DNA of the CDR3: TGTGCCAGCGGTCGGATAAACACTGAAGCTTTCTTT. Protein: CASGRINTEAFF.

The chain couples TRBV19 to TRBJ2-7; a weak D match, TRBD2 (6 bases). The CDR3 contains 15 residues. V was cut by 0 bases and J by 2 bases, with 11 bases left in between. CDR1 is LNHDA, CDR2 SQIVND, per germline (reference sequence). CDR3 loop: CASSIEAGRTYEQYF. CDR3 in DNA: TGTGCCAGTAGTATAGAGGCCGGGAGAACCTACGAGCAGTACTTC.

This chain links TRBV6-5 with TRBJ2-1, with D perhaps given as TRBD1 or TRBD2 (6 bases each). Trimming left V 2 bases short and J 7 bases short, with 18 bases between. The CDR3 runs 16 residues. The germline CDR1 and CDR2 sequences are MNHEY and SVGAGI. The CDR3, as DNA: TGTGCCAGCAGTTACACAGATGGGGGCGCGGGGAATGAGCAGTTCTTC. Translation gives CASSYTDGGAGNEQFF.

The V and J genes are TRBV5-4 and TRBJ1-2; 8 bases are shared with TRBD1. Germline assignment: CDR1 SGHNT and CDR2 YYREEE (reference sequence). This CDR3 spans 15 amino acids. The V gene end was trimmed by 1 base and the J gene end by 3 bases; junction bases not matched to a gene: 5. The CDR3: CASSLTGGPDYGYTF. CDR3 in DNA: TGTGCCAGCAGCTTGACAGGGGGACCTGACTATGGCTACACCTTC. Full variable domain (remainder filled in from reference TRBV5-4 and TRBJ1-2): ETGVTQSPTHLIKTRGQQVTLRCSSQSGHNTVSWYQQALGQGPQFIFQYYREEENGRGNFPPRFSGLQFPNYSSELNVNALELDDSALYLCASSLTGGPDYGYTFGSGTRLTVV.

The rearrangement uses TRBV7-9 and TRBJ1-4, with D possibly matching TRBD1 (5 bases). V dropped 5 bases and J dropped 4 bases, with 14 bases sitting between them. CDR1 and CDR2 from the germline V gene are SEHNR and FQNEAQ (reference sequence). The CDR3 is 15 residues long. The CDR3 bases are TGTGCCAGCAGCCAGACCGGGACTCTTAATGAAAAACTGTTTTTT. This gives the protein CASSQTGTLNEKLFF.

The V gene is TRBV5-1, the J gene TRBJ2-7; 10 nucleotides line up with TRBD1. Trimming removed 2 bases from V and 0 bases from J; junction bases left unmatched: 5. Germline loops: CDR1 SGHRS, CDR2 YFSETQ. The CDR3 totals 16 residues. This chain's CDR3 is CASSFRQGATSYEQYF. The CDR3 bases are TGCGCCAGCAGCTTTCGACAGGGGGCGACCTCCTACGAGCAGTACTTC.

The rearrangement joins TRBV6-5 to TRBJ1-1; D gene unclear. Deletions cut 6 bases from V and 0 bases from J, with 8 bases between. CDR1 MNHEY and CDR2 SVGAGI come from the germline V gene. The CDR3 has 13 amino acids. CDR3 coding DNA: TGTGCCAGCAGGGACGCCTTGAACACTGAAGCTTTCTTT. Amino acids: CASRDALNTEAFF.

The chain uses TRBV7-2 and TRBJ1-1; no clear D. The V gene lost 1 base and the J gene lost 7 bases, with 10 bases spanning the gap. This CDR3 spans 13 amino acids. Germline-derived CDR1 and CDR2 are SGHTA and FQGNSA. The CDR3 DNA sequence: TGTGCCAGCAGCTTAGTAGGACGGATTGAAGCTTTCTTT. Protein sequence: CASSLVGRIEAFF.

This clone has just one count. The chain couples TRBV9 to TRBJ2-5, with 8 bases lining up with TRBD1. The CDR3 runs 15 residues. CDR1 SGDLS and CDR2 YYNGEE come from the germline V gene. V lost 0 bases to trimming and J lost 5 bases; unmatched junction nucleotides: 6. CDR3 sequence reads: CASSVGSYRGETQYF. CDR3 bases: TGTGCCAGCAGCGTAGGATCGTACAGGGGGGAGACCCAGTACTTC. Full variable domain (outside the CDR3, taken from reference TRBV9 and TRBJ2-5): DSGVTQTPKHLITATGQRVTLRCSPRSGDLSVYWYQQSLDQGLQFLIQYYNGEERAKGNILERFSAQQFPDLHSELNLSSLELGDSALYFCASSVGSYRGETQYFGPGTRLLVL.

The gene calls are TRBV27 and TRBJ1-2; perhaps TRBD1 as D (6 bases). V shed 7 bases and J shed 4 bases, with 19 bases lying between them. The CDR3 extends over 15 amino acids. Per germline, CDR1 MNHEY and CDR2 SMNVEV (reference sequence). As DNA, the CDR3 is TGTGCCAGCAAGTTGGAGCCCGGACAGCTCTATGGCTACACCTTC. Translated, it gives CASKLEPGQLYGYTF.

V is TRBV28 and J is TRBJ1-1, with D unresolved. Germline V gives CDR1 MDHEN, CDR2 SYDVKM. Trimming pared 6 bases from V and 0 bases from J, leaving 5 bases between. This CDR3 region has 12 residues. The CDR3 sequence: CASSFVNTEAFF. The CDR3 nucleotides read TGTGCCAGCAGCTTCGTGAACACTGAAGCTTTCTTT. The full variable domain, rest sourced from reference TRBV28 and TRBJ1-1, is DVKVTQSSRYLVKRTGEKVFLECVQDMDHENMFWYRQDPGLGLRLIYFSYDVKMKEKGDIPEGYSVSREKKERFSLILESASTNQTSMYLCASSFVNTEAFFGQGTRLTVV.

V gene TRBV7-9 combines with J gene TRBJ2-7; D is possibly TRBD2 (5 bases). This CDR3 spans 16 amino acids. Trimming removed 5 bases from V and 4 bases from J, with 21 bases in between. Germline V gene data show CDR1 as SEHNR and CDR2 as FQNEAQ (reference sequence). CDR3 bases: TGTGCCAGCAGCCCTATGAGGCGCGGGTCCCCATACGAGCAGTACTTC. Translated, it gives CASSPMRRGSPYEQYF.